This is a list of T cell receptor beta chains from one sample in a study of regulatory T cells in long-lasting Graves disease. TCRdb itself ran the multiplex PCR reads through MiXCR, one entry per CDR3 protein. This repertoire shows roughly 420,000 distinct CDR3 sequences, around 15% found once; its top ten account for 22%. The input for sequencing was peripheral blood mononuclear cells (PBMCs), taken at new diagnosis, from a patient treated with antithyroid drugs. The receptors were gathered from a female donor with Graves disease. Both conserved end residues are trimmed from each CDR3. D genes are given only for firm matches.

J gene: TRBJ1-1; V gene: TRBV30; D gene: TRBD1; CDR3 protein: AWSVQGIVTEAF
J gene: TRBJ2-7; V gene: TRBV6-1; D gene: -; CDR3 protein: ASSPARGAYEQY
J gene: TRBJ1-1; V gene: TRBV7-2; D gene: -; CDR3 protein: ASSPVGGDTEAF
J gene: TRBJ2-2; V gene: TRBV28; D gene: TRBD2; CDR3 protein: AGLGREGDTGELF
J gene: TRBJ2-7; V gene: TRBV13; D gene: TRBD2; CDR3 protein: ASSGSLAGGLHEQY
J gene: TRBJ2-1; V gene: TRBV4-1; D gene: -; CDR3 protein: ASSQPGQYNEQF
J gene: TRBJ2-7; V gene: TRBV28; D gene: -; CDR3 protein: ASSSTTYEQY
J gene: TRBJ1-1; V gene: TRBV7-9; D gene: -; CDR3 protein: ASSPRQYEAF
J gene: TRBJ1-5; V gene: TRBV7-2; D gene: -; CDR3 protein: ASSLDSSRNQPQH
J gene: TRBJ1-4; V gene: TRBV7-2; D gene: -; CDR3 protein: ASSLEGTTNEKLF
J gene: TRBJ1-4; V gene: TRBV9; D gene: -; CDR3 protein: ASSGFEGTNEKLF
J gene: TRBJ2-7; V gene: TRBV10-3; D gene: TRBD2; CDR3 protein: ASTDGLAGDEQY
J gene: TRBJ2-5; V gene: TRBV5-5; D gene: -; CDR3 protein: ASRRGRVQETQY
J gene: TRBJ2-5; V gene: TRBV5-1; D gene: -; CDR3 protein: ASSRGDERGKETQY
J gene: TRBJ2-1; V gene: TRBV11-2; D gene: -; CDR3 protein: ASSSGLLNEQF
J gene: TRBJ1-2; V gene: TRBV20-1; D gene: TRBD1; CDR3 protein: SASPLLQGGDYGYT
J gene: TRBJ1-1; V gene: TRBV27; D gene: TRBD1; CDR3 protein: ASSLQGAAEAF
J gene: TRBJ2-1; V gene: TRBV11-2; D gene: TRBD2; CDR3 protein: ASSEGLAGEGEQF
J gene: TRBJ1-1; V gene: TRBV10-3; D gene: TRBD1; CDR3 protein: AIRQKGQGAGRTEAF
J gene: TRBJ1-5; V gene: TRBV24-1; D gene: -; CDR3 protein: ATSDPSTGNQPQH
J gene: TRBJ2-2; V gene: TRBV12-3/TRBV12-4; D gene: TRBD2; CDR3 protein: ASTRGGNTGELF
J gene: TRBJ1-1; V gene: TRBV7-9; D gene: -; CDR3 protein: ASSSRNSTGEAF
J gene: TRBJ1-1; V gene: TRBV4-1; D gene: -; CDR3 protein: ASRPSSQNTEAF
J gene: TRBJ2-2; V gene: TRBV5-1; D gene: TRBD2; CDR3 protein: ASSSTTSLTGELF
J gene: TRBJ1-5; V gene: TRBV20-1; D gene: -; CDR3 protein: SARAFGNQPQH
J gene: TRBJ1-4; V gene: TRBV4-3; D gene: -; CDR3 protein: ASSQDPDKGLALF
J gene: TRBJ1-5; V gene: TRBV20-1; D gene: -; CDR3 protein: SARDRQTFGNQPQH
J gene: TRBJ1-1; V gene: TRBV2; D gene: TRBD1; CDR3 protein: ASQGGLNTEAF
J gene: TRBJ2-1; V gene: TRBV24-1; D gene: -; CDR3 protein: ATSAVGEQF
J gene: TRBJ2-3; V gene: TRBV29-1; D gene: -; CDR3 protein: SVFLDTQY
J gene: TRBJ2-3; V gene: TRBV20-1; D gene: TRBD2; CDR3 protein: SARTSGGALSTDTQY
J gene: TRBJ2-5; V gene: TRBV12-3/TRBV12-4; D gene: -; CDR3 protein: ASSLHAGSSGETQY
J gene: TRBJ2-1; V gene: TRBV30; D gene: -; CDR3 protein: AWSVSRYYNEQF
J gene: TRBJ2-2; V gene: TRBV12-3/TRBV12-4; D gene: TRBD1; CDR3 protein: ASSIGQGGSGELF
J gene: TRBJ2-5; V gene: TRBV2; D gene: -; CDR3 protein: ASNPGIGGTQY
J gene: TRBJ2-1; V gene: TRBV27; D gene: -; CDR3 protein: ASRGSYNEQF
J gene: TRBJ2-7; V gene: TRBV7-2; D gene: -; CDR3 protein: ASSPRSASYEQY
J gene: TRBJ1-3; V gene: TRBV5-1; D gene: -; CDR3 protein: ASSLDWGTGSTIY
J gene: TRBJ2-3; V gene: TRBV7-2; D gene: TRBD2; CDR3 protein: ASSFGGGLDTQY
J gene: TRBJ2-1; V gene: TRBV19; D gene: -; CDR3 protein: ASSIGTGYNEQF
J gene: TRBJ2-3; V gene: TRBV12-3/TRBV12-4; D gene: -; CDR3 protein: ASSRGAGGTDTQY
J gene: TRBJ1-4; V gene: TRBV2; D gene: -; CDR3 protein: ASSEYGGPNEKLF
J gene: TRBJ2-7; V gene: TRBV7-2; D gene: -; CDR3 protein: ASPSPTGAYEQY
J gene: TRBJ2-3; V gene: TRBV28; D gene: -; CDR3 protein: ASSRTDRDTQY
J gene: TRBJ2-7; V gene: TRBV5-1; D gene: TRBD1; CDR3 protein: ASRTGADEQY
J gene: TRBJ1-4; V gene: TRBV20-1; D gene: -; CDR3 protein: SATPPGVSTTNEKLF
J gene: TRBJ2-2; V gene: TRBV30; D gene: TRBD2; CDR3 protein: AWSVLRGRETGELF
J gene: TRBJ2-7; V gene: TRBV5-1; D gene: -; CDR3 protein: ASSPTGQPPYEQY
J gene: TRBJ1-5; V gene: TRBV28; D gene: -; CDR3 protein: ASSVAGLNQPQH
J gene: TRBJ2-7; V gene: TRBV7-8; D gene: TRBD2; CDR3 protein: ASSAGLAGVYEQY
J gene: TRBJ1-1; V gene: TRBV24-1; D gene: -; CDR3 protein: ATSDLDGTEAF
J gene: TRBJ1-1; V gene: TRBV6-1; D gene: -; CDR3 protein: ASSRSGEAF
J gene: TRBJ2-5; V gene: TRBV2; D gene: TRBD1; CDR3 protein: ATLGQGGTQY
J gene: TRBJ1-6; V gene: TRBV28; D gene: -; CDR3 protein: ATRSPGVWNSPLH
J gene: TRBJ2-7; V gene: TRBV28; D gene: TRBD2; CDR3 protein: ASSGGLAGVYEQY
J gene: TRBJ1-2; V gene: TRBV27; D gene: -; CDR3 protein: ASSPGQFSYGYT
J gene: TRBJ1-1; V gene: TRBV7-2; D gene: -; CDR3 protein: VSSPGGVQNTEAF